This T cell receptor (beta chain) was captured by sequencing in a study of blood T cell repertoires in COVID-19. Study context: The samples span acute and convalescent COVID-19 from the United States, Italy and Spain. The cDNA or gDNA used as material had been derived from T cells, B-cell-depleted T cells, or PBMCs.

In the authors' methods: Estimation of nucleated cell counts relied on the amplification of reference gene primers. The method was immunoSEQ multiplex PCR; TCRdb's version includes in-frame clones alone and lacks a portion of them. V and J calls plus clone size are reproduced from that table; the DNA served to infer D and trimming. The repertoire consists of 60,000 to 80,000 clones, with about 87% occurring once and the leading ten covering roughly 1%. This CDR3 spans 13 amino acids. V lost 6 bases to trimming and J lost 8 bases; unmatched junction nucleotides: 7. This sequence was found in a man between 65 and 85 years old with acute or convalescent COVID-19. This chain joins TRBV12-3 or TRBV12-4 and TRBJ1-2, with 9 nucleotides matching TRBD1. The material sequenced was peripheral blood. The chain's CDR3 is CASSQQGASGYTF. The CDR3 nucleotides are TGTGCCAGCAGCCAACAGGGGGCCTCCGGCTACACCTTC.